One sample yielded the 22 T cell receptor beta chains listed below, sequenced in a study of technical replicates of blood from a handful of donors. This table comes from immunoSEQ multiplex PCR, and its TCRdb copy is limited to in-frame clones, with some not included. The profile shows roughly 90,000 clones, about 94% of them singletons. The sequenced sample was T cells isolated from PBMCs. The receptors were gathered from a human donor in good health.

The V gene is TRBV7-9, the J gene TRBJ1-2, with D hard to call. Germline CDR1 and CDR2: SEHNR and FQNEAQ (reference sequence). This CDR3 has 12 amino acids. The V end was cut by 1 base, the J end by 7 bases, with 7 bases between. For the CDR3, the DNA is TGTGCCAGCAGCTTAGGGGCCTCTGGCTACACCTTC. It yields the protein CASSLGASGYTF.

The V gene is TRBV11-2, the J gene TRBJ2-7; tentative D call: TRBD2 (7 bases). Germline V CDR1 and CDR2: SGHAT, FQNNGV. With 2 bases removed from V and 4 bases from J, the gap between germline ends came to 15 bases. The CDR3 spans 15 residues. The CDR3 sequence is CASSLYAGAMYEQYF. Here the CDR3 DNA reads TGTGCCAGCAGCTTATACGCGGGGGCCATGTACGAGCAGTACTTC.

V is TRBV28 and J is TRBJ2-1; 11 nucleotides align to TRBD2. Looked up from germline, CDR1 is MDHEN and CDR2 is SYDVKM. The CDR3 contains 16 residues. V lost 5 bases, J lost 8 bases, and 11 bases stayed unmatched. CDR3 nucleotide sequence: TGTGCCAGCAGTACTAGCGGGAGACTTGTCCGCGATGAGCAGTTCTTC. Its protein is CASSTSGRLVRDEQFF. The entire variable domain, with the rest obtained from reference TRBV28 and TRBJ2-1, is as follows: DVKVTQSSRYLVKRTGEKVFLECVQDMDHENMFWYRQDPGLGLRLIYFSYDVKMKEKGDIPEGYSVSREKKERFSLILESASTNQTSMYLCASSTSGRLVRDEQFFGPGTRLTVL.

V usage is TRBV9 and J usage is TRBJ1-3, with D unresolved. CDR1 and CDR2 (germline): SGDLS, YYNGEE. V was trimmed by 4 bases and J by 3 bases, leaving 14 bases between them. The CDR3 extends over 15 amino acids. The CDR3: CASSRSPESGNTIYF. The CDR3 region has the DNA TGTGCCAGCAGCCGCTCCCCTGAGAGTGGAAACACCATATATTTT. The full variable domain, its missing parts supplied by reference TRBV9 and TRBJ1-3, is DSGVTQTPKHLITATGQRVTLRCSPRSGDLSVYWYQQSLDQGLQFLIQYYNGEERAKGNILERFSAQQFPDLHSELNLSSLELGDSALYFCASSRSPESGNTIYFGEGSWLTVV.

V is TRBV27 and J is TRBJ2-7; D not resolved. Trimming stripped 6 bases from V and 2 bases from J, with 14 bases between. The CDR3 sequence is 14 residues long. The V gene's germline CDR1 is MNHEY and CDR2 SMNVEV (reference sequence). The CDR3 DNA follows: TGTGCCAGCAGGGCCGGCAGGTCCACCTACGAGCAGTACTTC. This encodes CASRAGRSTYEQYF.

This rearrangement joins TRBV13 to TRBJ2-2; 8 bases fit TRBD1. This CDR3 is 15 amino acids long. Germline-derived CDR1 and CDR2 are PRHDT and FYEKMQ (reference sequence). J lost 1 base, V lost 4 bases, and 2 bases had no gene match. The CDR3 loop reads CASSYGQGNTGELFF. CDR3 nucleotides: TGTGCCAGCAGCTACGGACAGGGGAACACCGGGGAGCTGTTTTTT.

The rearrangement uses TRBV5-4 and TRBJ2-1; weak D call: TRBD2 (7 bases). Germline V gives CDR1 SGHNT, CDR2 YYREEE (reference sequence). Trimming left V 2 bases short and J 9 bases short, with 12 bases between. The length of the CDR3 is 13 residues. The CDR3 DNA is TGTGCCAGCAGCTTCCGGGGGGCGGGTGAGCAGTTCTTC. It is translated as CASSFRGAGEQFF.

V and J are TRBV7-3 and TRBJ1-1, with D tentatively TRBD1 (5 bases). This CDR3 contains 16 residues. CDR1 is SGHTA and CDR2 is FQGTGA in the germline V gene. Trimming removed 1 base at V and 2 bases at J, with 14 bases between. DNA of the CDR3: TGTGCCAGCAGCTTAAACCCCGCAGGGCCAAACACTGAAGCTTTCTTT. Its translation is CASSLNPAGPNTEAFF.

V is TRBV29-1 and J is TRBJ2-7, with D uncertain. Germline V gives CDR1 SQVTM, CDR2 ANQGSEA. The length of the CDR3 is 11 residues. V was pared by 4 bases and J by 2 bases, with 6 bases between. CDR3 region: CSVAVTYEQYF. In DNA, the CDR3 is TGCAGCGTTGCAGTTACCTACGAGCAGTACTTC.

The rearrangement links TRBV19 to TRBJ1-2, with 8 positions matching TRBD1. Losses at the gene ends were 5 bases for V and 4 bases for J; bases not matched to a gene: 6. CDR1 is LNHDA, CDR2 SQIVND, per germline (reference sequence). CDR3 length: 14 residues. CDR3 region: CASSSATGAYGYTF. CDR3 DNA: TGTGCCAGTAGTTCCGCGACAGGGGCCTATGGCTACACCTTC.

The J gene is TRBJ1-4, the V gene TRBV30; the match to TRBD1 covers 7 bases. The CDR3 is 14 residues long. The V and J ends lost 3 bases and 4 bases, in that order; junction bases with no gene match: 5. Germline-derived CDR1 and CDR2 are GTSNPN and SVGIG (reference sequence). CDR3 DNA: TGTGCCTGGAGCGAGGGACAGCGTAATGAAAAACTGTTTTTT. This translates into CAWSEGQRNEKLFF.

The chain joins TRBV6-1 to TRBJ2-7; 10 bases are a match to TRBD2. The CDR3 covers 15 residues. The trim removed 3 bases at V and 1 base at J, leaving 3 bases unmatched. Germline CDR1 MNHNS, CDR2 SASEGT. The CDR3 spells CASSEASGGSYEQYF. As DNA, the CDR3 is TGTGCCAGCAGTGAGGCTAGCGGGGGTTCCTACGAGCAGTACTTC.

The chain links TRBV6-1 to TRBJ2-5; tentative D call: TRBD1 (5 bases). Germline values: CDR1 MNHNS, CDR2 SASEGT. Deletions cut 3 bases from V and 5 bases from J, with 19 bases between. The CDR3 contains 16 residues. The CDR3 loop reads CASSELVGRAWETQYF. The CDR3 DNA sequence: TGTGCCAGCAGTGAGTTGGTCGGCAGGGCGTGGGAGACCCAGTACTTC.

This chain links TRBV5-6 with TRBJ2-5; 10 bases are shared with TRBD2. This CDR3 is built from 15 residues. V lost 0 bases, J lost 6 bases, and 5 bases stayed unmatched. From germline, CDR1 is SGHDT and CDR2 YYEEEE. The CDR3: CASSLALAGDQTQYF. In nucleotides, the CDR3 is TGTGCCAGCAGCTTGGCGCTAGCGGGGGATCAGACCCAGTACTTC.

This clone was observed a few times. The chain combines TRBV4-1 with TRBJ2-1, with 12 bases that match TRBD1. Germline V gene sequence: CDR1 MGHRA, CDR2 YSYEKL. The length of the CDR3 is 19 residues. The ends lost 4 bases at V and 4 bases at J; junction bases unmatched: 14. The CDR3 DNA follows: TGCGCCAGCAGCCTGGGACAGGGGGCCTGGGGAGGGCCATACAATGAGCAGTTCTTC. Translation: CASSLGQGAWGGPYNEQFF.

This chain connects TRBV19 to TRBJ2-7, with 7 bases fitting TRBD2. This CDR3 is built from 16 residues. Germline V gene sequence: CDR1 LNHDA, CDR2 SQIVND (reference sequence). V shed 5 bases and J 4 bases; nucleotides not matched to a gene: 14. CDR3 amino acids: CASSALVAGARYEQYF. For the CDR3, the DNA is TGTGCCAGTAGTGCCTTGGTTGCGGGAGCGAGATACGAGCAGTACTTC. Variable domain in full (rest from reference TRBV19 and TRBJ2-7): DGGITQSPKYLFRKEGQNVTLSCEQNLNHDAMYWYRQDPGQGLRLIYYSQIVNDFQKGDIAEGYSVSREKKESFPLTVTSAQKNPTAFYLCASSALVAGARYEQYFGPGTRLTVT.

In nucleotides, the CDR3 is TGTGCCAGCAGCGTAGAGGTGGGACTAGCGGAGACCTATAGCACAGATACGCAGTATTTT. Amino acid sequence: CASSVEVGLAETYSTDTQYF. The rearrangement uses TRBV9 and TRBJ2-3; 11 bases are shared with TRBD2. V shed 0 bases and J 0 bases; nucleotides not matched to a gene: 12. The CDR3 length is 20 residues. Germline V gives CDR1 SGDLS, CDR2 YYNGEE.

V and J are TRBV7-9 and TRBJ2-7; 11 nucleotides agree with TRBD2. Germline V lookup: CDR1 SEHNR, CDR2 FQNEAQ (reference sequence). The V gene end was trimmed by 5 bases and the J gene end by 2 bases; junction bases not matched to a gene: 2. This CDR3 is 14 amino acids long. CDR3 sequence reads: CASSVSGRAYEQYF. The CDR3 nucleotides are TGTGCCAGCAGCGTTAGCGGGAGGGCCTACGAGCAGTACTTC.

This chain joins TRBV7-9 and TRBJ2-1; 9 bases fit TRBD2. The CDR3 runs 16 residues. Germline CDR1 reads SEHNR; CDR2 reads FQNEAQ (reference sequence). V lost 2 bases, J lost 7 bases, and 9 bases stayed unmatched. The CDR3 spells CASSLLRGGIENEQFF. The CDR3 nucleotides read TGTGCCAGCAGCTTACTGCGGGGGGGAATTGAGAATGAGCAGTTCTTC.

This chain joins TRBV10-1 and TRBJ2-5; 7 bases map to TRBD1. This CDR3 spans 14 amino acids. Germline lookup yields CDR1 WNHNN and CDR2 SYGVQD (reference sequence). Trimming at V came to 4 bases and at J to 2 bases, leaving 4 bases not matched to a gene. The CDR3 DNA follows: TGCGCCAGCAGTGGTGTGGGACAGCAAGAGACCCAGTACTTC. It encodes CASSGVGQQETQYF.

The chain links TRBV29-1 to TRBJ2-3, with 8 bases lining up with TRBD2. The germline CDR1 and CDR2 sequences are SQVTM and ANQGSEA. The CDR3 extends over 16 amino acids. The V segment lost 1 base and the J segment 1 base; nucleotides outside the gene matches: 7. CDR3 residues: CSVEGSAGVRTDTQYF. In DNA, the CDR3 is TGCAGCGTTGAAGGGTCAGCGGGGGTCCGCACAGATACGCAGTATTTT.

This clone was seen a few times. The chain couples TRBV30 to TRBJ1-1; D is possibly TRBD1 (5 bases). Deletions cut 2 bases from V and 0 bases from J, with 13 bases between. CDR3 length: 15 residues. CDR1 and CDR2 from the germline V gene are GTSNPN and SVGIG (reference sequence). CDR3 nucleotide sequence: TGTGCCTGGAGTTTGGGGGGGTTGGTGAACACTGAAGCTTTCTTT. This sequence encodes CAWSLGGLVNTEAFF.